The present T cell receptor (beta chain) was sequenced within a study of blood T cell repertoires in COVID-19 (dated by TCRdb to the early 2020s). Looking at the study overall: The collaborator samples originated in the United States, Italy and Spain and spanned the acute and convalescent phases of COVID-19. Samples came from the ongoing ImmuneRACE study (first 160 participants) plus 1,254 subjects from 6 global collaborators. Subjects who had been exposed to COVID-19, were actively infected with it, or had recovered from it provided the deeply sampled blood TCRbeta repertoires that made up the dataset. The prospective study material was composed of cDNA or gDNA derived from T cells, B-cell-depleted T cells, or PBMCs. Where available, HLA class I and class II types were taken from metadata supplied by the sample provider and were not determined by assay-based typing. The repertoires were made available in a free public database intended to serve as a resource for research on the immune response to SARS-CoV-2. A de-identified subject ID, COVID-19 status, age in years and sex were almost always included in the sample metadata.

Whole blood was collected in K2EDTA tubes by collaborating institutions according to the institutions' own protocols. For TCRbeta analysis, collaborators shipped samples as frozen whole blood, isolated PBMCs, or DNA extracted from either of those sample types. Paper-wide results and their limitations: How much clinical and demographic metadata was included differed by source and by participant, and the metadata was provided uncurated.

The immunoSEQ Assay, a bias-controlled multiplex PCR, was used to amplify TCRbeta CDR3 regions from genomic DNA. As for the original processing: Within the assay, amplification of reference gene primers was used to estimate how many nucleated cells each sample contained. To quantify the absolute abundance of each unique TCRbeta CDR3 rearrangement, sequence reads were collapsed and filtered. For each sample, productive Simpson clonality was calculated as the square root of Simpson's diversity index across productive rearrangements. Drawn from immuneACCESS, this table holds only the in-frame rearrangements with V and J called that TCRdb kept. Clones are partly lost; checked studies trace under half to an unresolved V gene and leave the rest unexplained. That table gives V, J and clone size, and the DNA gave D and trimming. Counted in this sample were roughly 160,000 clones; 80% to 90% of them appeared once. The ten largest make up roughly 8.6% of the sample.

As regards this clone: It has no known antigen specificity. No per-base quality is available; no much larger clone lies one base away.

Inclusive of the bounding cysteine and phenylalanine, the CDR3 is 13 residues long. Only the CDR3 DNA is retained, 39 bases long and in frame from the first base. CDR1 MDHEN and CDR2 SYDVKM are derived from the germline V gene. V ends up 6 bases short and J 8 bases short, with an unmatched junction base count of 6. The receptor comes from a man in his sixties with acute or convalescent COVID-19. Sequences were obtained from peripheral blood. The rearrangement combines TRBV28 with TRBJ1-2; 10 bases in the junction line up with TRBD1. The nucleotide sequence reads as follows: TGTGCCAGCAGGACAGGGGGCGCCGGAGGCTACACCTTC. It specifies CASRTGGAGGYTF.